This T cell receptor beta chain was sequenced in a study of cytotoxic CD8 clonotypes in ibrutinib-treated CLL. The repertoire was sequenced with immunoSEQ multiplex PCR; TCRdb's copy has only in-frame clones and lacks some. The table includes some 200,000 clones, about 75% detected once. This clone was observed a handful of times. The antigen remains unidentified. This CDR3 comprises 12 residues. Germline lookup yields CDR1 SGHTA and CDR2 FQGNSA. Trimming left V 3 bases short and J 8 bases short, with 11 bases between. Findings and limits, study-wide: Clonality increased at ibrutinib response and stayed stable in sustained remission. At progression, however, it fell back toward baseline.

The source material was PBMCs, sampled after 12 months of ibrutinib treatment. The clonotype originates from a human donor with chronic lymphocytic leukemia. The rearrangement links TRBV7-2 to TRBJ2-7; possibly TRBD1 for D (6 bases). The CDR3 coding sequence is TGTGCCAGCAGCTTCGACAGGACCAAGCAGTACTTC. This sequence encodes CASSFDRTKQYF.